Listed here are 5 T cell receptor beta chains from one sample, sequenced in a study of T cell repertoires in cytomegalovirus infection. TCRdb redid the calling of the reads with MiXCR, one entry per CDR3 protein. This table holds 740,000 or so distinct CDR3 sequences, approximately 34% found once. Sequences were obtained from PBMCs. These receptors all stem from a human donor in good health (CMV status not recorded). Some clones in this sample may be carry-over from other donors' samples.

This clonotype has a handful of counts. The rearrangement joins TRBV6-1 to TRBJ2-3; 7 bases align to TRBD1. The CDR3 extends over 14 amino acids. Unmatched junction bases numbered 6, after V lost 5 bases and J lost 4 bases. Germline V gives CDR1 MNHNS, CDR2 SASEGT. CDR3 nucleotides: TGTGCCAGCAGTACAGGGGTTTCGGCAGATACGCAGTATTTT. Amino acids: CASSTGVSADTQYF.

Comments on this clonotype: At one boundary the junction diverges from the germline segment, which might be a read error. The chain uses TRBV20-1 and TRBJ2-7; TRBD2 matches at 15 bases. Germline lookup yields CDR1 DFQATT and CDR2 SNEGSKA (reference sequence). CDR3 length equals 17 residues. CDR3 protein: CSADGLAGGPRPYAQYF. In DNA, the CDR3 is TGCAGTGCGGACGGACTAGCGGGAGGGCCCCGTCCTTACGCGCAGTACTTC.

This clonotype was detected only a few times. DNA for the CDR3: TGTGCCAGCAGTTACAGGACCGGGGGACGGCAAGAGACCCAGTACTTC. It yields the protein CASSYRTGGRQETQYF. J is TRBJ2-5 and V is TRBV6-5; tentatively, D is TRBD2 (6 bases). The germline gives CDR1 MNHEY, CDR2 SVGAGI. The V end was cut by 2 bases, the J end by 2 bases, with 15 bases between. This CDR3 is 16 amino acids long.

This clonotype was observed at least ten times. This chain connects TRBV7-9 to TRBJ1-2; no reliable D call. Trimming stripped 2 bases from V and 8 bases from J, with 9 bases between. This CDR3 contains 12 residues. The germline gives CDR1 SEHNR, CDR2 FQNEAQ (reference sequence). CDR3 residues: CASSLTTYGYTF. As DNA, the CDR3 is TGTGCCAGCAGCTTAACGACGTACGGCTACACCTTC. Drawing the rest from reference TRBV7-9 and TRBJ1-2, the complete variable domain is DTGVSQNPRHKITKRGQNVTFRCDPISEHNRLYWYRQTLGQGPEFLTYFQNEAQLEKSRLLSDRFSAERPKGSFSTLEIQRTEQGDSAMYLCASSLTTYGYTFGSGTRLTVV.

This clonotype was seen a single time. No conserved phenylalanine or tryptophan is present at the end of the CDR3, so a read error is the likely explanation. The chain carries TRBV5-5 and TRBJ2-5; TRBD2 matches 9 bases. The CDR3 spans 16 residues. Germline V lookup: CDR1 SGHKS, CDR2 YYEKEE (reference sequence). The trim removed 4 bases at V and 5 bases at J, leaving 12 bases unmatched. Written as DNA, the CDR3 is TGTGCCAGCAGCACCGGTCTAGCGGGATTTCTGGAGACCCAGTACTTA. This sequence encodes CASSTGLAGFLETQYL.